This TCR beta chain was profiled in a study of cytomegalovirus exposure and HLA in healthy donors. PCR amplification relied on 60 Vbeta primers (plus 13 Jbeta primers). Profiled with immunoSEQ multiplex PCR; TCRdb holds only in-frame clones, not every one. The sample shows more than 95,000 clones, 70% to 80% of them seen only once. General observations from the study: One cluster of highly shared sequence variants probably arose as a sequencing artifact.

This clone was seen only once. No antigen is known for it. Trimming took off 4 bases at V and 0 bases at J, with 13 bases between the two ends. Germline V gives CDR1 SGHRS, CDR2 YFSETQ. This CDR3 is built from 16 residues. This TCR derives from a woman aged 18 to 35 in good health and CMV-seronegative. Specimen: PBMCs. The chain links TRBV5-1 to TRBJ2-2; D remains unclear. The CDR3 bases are TGCGCCAGCAGCCCTGAGACAAGTACGAACACCGGGGAGCTGTTTTTT. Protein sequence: CASSPETSTNTGELFF.